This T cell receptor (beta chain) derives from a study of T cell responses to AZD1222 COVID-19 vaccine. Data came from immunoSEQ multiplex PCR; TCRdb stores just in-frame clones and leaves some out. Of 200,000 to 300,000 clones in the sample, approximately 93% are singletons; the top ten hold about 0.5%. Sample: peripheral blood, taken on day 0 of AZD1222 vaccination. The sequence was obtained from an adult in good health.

In DNA, the CDR3 is TGTGCCACCTCCCGTCGGGCGGGGTTATACAATGAGCAGTTCTTC. Amino acids: CATSRRAGLYNEQFF. The gene calls are TRBV15 and TRBJ2-1; weak D call: TRBD2 (6 bases). V was pared by 8 bases and J by 4 bases, with 18 bases between. CDR3 size: 15 residues. Per germline, CDR1 LNHNV and CDR2 YYDKDF (reference sequence).